This T cell receptor beta chain was identified during a study of PD-1 blockade in classical Hodgkin lymphoma. Study conclusions and caveats: TCR diversity at baseline was reported to be reduced in newly diagnosed patients relative to healthy donors. While CD8+ TCR diversity did not rise significantly by C4D1, CD4+ TCR diversity did. Diversity similar to that of newly diagnosed patients was seen at baseline in complete responders.

TCRdb keeps only in-frame clones here, not all; method: immunoSEQ multiplex PCR. The sample records about 28,000 clones, around four fifths being singletons. CDR1 is MDHEN and CDR2 is SYDVKM in the germline V gene. This CDR3 contains 15 residues. J lost 0 bases, V lost 5 bases, and 5 bases had no gene match. Concerning this clone itself: Its specificity is not known.

Exposure to brentuximab vedotin varied, and each patient had relapsed following autologous stem cell transplantation. The receptor's source is a human donor with classical Hodgkin lymphoma. This specimen was peripheral blood mononuclear cells (PBMCs), taken before the second cycle of nivolumab. The gene calls are TRBV28 and TRBJ2-7; 9 bases align to TRBD2. CDR3 amino acids: CASSTASGDSYEQYF. The CDR3 DNA reads as TGTGCCAGCAGTACGGCTAGCGGGGACTCCTACGAGCAGTACTTC.